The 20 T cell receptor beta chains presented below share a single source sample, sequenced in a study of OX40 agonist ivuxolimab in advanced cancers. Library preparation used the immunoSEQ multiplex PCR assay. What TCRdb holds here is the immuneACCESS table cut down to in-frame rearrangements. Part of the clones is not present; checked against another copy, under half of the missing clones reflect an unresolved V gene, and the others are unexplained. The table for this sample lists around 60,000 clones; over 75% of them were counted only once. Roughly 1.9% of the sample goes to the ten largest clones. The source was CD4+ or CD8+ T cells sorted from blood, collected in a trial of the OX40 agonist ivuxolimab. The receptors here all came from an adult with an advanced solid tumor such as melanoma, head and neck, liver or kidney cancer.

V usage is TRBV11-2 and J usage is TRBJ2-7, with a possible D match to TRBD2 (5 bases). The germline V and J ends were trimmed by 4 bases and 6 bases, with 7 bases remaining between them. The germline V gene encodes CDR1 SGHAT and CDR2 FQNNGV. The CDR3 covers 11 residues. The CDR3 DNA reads TGTGCCAGCAGCTCACGGGGCGAGCAGTACTTC. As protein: CASSSRGEQYF. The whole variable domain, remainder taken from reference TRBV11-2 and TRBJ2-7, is EAGVAQSPRYKIIEKRQSVAFWCNPISGHATLYWYQQILGQGPKLLIQFQNNGVVDDSQLPKDRFSAERLKGVDSTLKIQPAKLEDSAVYLCASSSRGEQYFGPGTRLTVT.

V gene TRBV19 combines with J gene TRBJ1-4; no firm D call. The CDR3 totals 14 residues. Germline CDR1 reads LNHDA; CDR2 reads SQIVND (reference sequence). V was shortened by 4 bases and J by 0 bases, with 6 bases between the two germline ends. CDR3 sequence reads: CASSTAATNEKLFF. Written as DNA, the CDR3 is TGTGCCAGTAGTACGGCAGCAACTAATGAAAAACTGTTTTTT. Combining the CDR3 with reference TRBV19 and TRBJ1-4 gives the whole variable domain DGGITQSPKYLFRKEGQNVTLSCEQNLNHDAMYWYRQDPGQGLRLIYYSQIVNDFQKGDIAEGYSVSREKKESFPLTVTSAQKNPTAFYLCASSTAATNEKLFFGSGTQLSVL.

In DNA, the CDR3 is TGTGCCAGCAGCTTAGGGACAGGGGGACACTACGAGCAGTACTTC. It translates to CASSLGTGGHYEQYF. V is TRBV7-3 and J is TRBJ2-7, with 11 bases matching TRBD1. This CDR3 contains 15 residues. The germline V gene encodes CDR1 SGHTA and CDR2 FQGTGA. V shed 2 bases and J 3 bases; nucleotides not matched to a gene: 3. Using reference TRBV7-3 and TRBJ2-7 for the parts outside the CDR3, the full variable domain is GAGVSQTPSNKVTEKGKYVELRCDPISGHTALYWYRQSLGQGPEFLIYFQGTGAADDSGLPNDRFFAVRPEGSVSTLKIQRTERGDSAVYLCASSLGTGGHYEQYFGPGTRLTVT.

The CDR3 sequence: CASSPMDRGNEKLFF. Written as DNA, the CDR3 is TGTGCCAGCAGCCCTATGGACAGGGGAAATGAAAAACTGTTTTTT. The chain couples TRBV28 to TRBJ1-4; 9 positions agree with TRBD1. The CDR3 spans 15 residues. In germline, CDR1 is MDHEN, CDR2 SYDVKM. V shed 6 bases and J 5 bases; nucleotides not matched to a gene: 7.

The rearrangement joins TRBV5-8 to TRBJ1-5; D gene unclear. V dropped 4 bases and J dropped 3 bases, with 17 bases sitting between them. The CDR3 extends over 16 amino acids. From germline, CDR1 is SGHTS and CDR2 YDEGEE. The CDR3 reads CASSPLRGFFNQPQHF. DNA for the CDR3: TGTGCCAGCAGCCCTCTCCGGGGATTTTTCAATCAGCCCCAGCATTTT.

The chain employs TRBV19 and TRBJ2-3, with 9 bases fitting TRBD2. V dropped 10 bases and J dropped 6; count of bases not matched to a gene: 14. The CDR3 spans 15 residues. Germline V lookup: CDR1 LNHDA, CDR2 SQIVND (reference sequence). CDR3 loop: CATVAGARRGDTQYF. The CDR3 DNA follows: TGTGCCACCGTAGCGGGAGCCCGCCGGGGGGATACGCAGTATTTT.

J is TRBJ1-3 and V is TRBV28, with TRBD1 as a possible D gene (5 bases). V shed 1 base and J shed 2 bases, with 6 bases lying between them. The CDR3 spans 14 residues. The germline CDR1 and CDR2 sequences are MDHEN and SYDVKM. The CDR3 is CASSLSRAGNTIYF. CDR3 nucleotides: TGTGCCAGCAGTTTATCCAGGGCTGGAAACACCATATATTTT.

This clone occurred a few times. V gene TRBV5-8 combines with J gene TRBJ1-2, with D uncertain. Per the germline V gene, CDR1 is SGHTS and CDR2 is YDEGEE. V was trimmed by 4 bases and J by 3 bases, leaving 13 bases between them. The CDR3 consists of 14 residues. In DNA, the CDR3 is TGTGCCAGCAGCCCGCAGGAATTGGACTATGGCTACACCTTC. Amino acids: CASSPQELDYGYTF.

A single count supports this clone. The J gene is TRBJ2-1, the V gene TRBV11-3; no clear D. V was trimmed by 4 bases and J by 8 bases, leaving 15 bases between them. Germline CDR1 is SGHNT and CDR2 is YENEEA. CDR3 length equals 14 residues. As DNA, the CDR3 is TGTGCCAGCAGCTCCCACCGAGCGACCGATGAGCAGTTCTTC. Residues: CASSSHRATDEQFF.

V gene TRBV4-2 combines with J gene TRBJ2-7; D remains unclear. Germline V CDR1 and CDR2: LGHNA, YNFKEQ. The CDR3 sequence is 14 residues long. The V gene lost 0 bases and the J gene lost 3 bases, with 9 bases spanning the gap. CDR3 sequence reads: CASSQERQFYEQYF. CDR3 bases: TGTGCCAGCAGCCAAGAGCGACAATTCTACGAGCAGTACTTC.

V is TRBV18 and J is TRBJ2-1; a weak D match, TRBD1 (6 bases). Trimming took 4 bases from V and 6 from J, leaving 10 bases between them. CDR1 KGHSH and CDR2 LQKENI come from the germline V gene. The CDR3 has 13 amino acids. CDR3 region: CASSQQDSNEQFF. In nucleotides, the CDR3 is TGTGCCAGCTCACAGCAGGACAGCAATGAGCAGTTCTTC.

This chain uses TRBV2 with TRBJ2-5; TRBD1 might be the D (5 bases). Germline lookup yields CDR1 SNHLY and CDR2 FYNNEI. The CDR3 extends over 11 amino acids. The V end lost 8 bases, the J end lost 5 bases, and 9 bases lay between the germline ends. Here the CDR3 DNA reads TGTGCCAGCCAGGGTCGGGAGACCCAGTACTTC. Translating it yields CASQGRETQYF.

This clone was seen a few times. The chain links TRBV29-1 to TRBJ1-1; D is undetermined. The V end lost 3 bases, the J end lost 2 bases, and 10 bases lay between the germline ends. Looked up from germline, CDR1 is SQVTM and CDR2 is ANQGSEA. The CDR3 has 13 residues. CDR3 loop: CSVERAVNTEAFF. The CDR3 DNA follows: TGCAGCGTTGAGAGGGCCGTAAACACTGAAGCTTTCTTT. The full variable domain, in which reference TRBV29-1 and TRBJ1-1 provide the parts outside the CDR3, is SAVISQKPSRDICQRGTSLTIQCQVDSQVTMMFWYRQQPGQSLTLIATANQGSEATYESGFVIDKFPISRPNLTFSTLTVSNMSPEDSSIYLCSVERAVNTEAFFGQGTRLTVV.

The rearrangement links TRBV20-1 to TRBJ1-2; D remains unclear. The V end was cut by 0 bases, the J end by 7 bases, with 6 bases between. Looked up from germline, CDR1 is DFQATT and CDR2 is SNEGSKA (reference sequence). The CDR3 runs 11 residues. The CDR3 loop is CSAREVAGYTF. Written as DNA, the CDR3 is TGCAGTGCTAGAGAAGTCGCTGGCTACACCTTC.

CDR3 nucleotide sequence: TGTGCCAGCAGCTTAGAATGGGGAGGCAATTCACCCCTCCACTTT. Protein product: CASSLEWGGNSPLHF. This chain uses TRBV11-2 with TRBJ1-6; the D is unclear. Germline V gives CDR1 SGHAT, CDR2 FQNNGV. Trimming took 0 bases from V and 7 from J, leaving 10 bases between them. The CDR3 is 15 residues long.

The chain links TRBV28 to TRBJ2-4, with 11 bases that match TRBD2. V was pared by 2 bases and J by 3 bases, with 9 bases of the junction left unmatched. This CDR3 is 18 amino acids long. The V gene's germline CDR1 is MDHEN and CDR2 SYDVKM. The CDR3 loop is CASSLNGQLAGDKNIQYF. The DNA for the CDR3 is TGTGCCAGCAGTTTAAATGGTCAACTAGCGGGAGACAAAAACATTCAGTACTTC.

CDR3 loop: CASTLRETQYF. The CDR3 DNA reads TGTGCCAGCACCCTTCGGGAGACCCAGTACTTC. V is TRBV28 and J is TRBJ2-5; the D is unclear. Germline CDR1 is MDHEN and CDR2 is SYDVKM. Trimming removed 7 bases at V and 5 bases at J, with 8 bases between. The CDR3 loop spans 11 amino acids. Together with reference TRBV28 and TRBJ2-5, the CDR3 gives the full variable domain: DVKVTQSSRYLVKRTGEKVFLECVQDMDHENMFWYRQDPGLGLRLIYFSYDVKMKEKGDIPEGYSVSREKKERFSLILESASTNQTSMYLCASTLRETQYFGPGTRLLVL.

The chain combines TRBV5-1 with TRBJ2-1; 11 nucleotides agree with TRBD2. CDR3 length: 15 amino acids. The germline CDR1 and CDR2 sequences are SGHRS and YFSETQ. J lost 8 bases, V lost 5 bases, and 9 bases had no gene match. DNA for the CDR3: TGCGCCAGCAGGGACGGGACTAGCGGCGTCGATGAGCAGTTCTTC. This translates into CASRDGTSGVDEQFF.

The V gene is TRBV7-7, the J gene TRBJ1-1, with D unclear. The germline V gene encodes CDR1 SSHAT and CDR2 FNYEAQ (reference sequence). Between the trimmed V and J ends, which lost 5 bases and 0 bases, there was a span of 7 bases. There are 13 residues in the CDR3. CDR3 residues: CASSRPVNTEAFF. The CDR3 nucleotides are TGTGCCAGCAGCCGACCAGTGAACACTGAAGCTTTCTTT.

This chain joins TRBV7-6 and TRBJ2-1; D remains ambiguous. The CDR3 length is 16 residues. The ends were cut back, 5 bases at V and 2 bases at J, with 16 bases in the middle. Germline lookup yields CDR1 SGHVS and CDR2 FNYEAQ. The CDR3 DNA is TGTGCCAGCAGCGCCGAGCCCCCAGGAGCCTACAATGAGCAGTTCTTC. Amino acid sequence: CASSAEPPGAYNEQFF.